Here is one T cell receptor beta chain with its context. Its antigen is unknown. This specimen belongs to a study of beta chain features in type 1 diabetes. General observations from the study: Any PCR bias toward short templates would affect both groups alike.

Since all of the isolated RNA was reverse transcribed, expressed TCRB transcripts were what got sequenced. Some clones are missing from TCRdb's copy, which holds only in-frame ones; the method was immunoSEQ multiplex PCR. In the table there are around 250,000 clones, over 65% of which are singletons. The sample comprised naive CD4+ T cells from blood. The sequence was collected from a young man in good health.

CDR3 sequence reads: CSVDEGQDEQFF. CDR3 bases: TGCAGCGTTGATGAGGGGCAAGATGAGCAGTTCTTC. This chain uses TRBV29-1 with TRBJ2-1, with D possibly being TRBD1 or TRBD2 (5 bases each). Germline V gene sequence: CDR1 SQVTM, CDR2 ANQGSEA. V was cut by 3 bases and J by 8 bases, with 11 bases left in between. This CDR3 region has 12 residues.